Presented here are 30 T cell receptor beta chains from one specimen sequenced in a study of blood T cell repertoires in COVID-19. TCRdb keeps only in-frame clones here, not all; method: immunoSEQ multiplex PCR. The sample has some 380,000 clones; 90% are singletons. The sequencing sample was made of peripheral blood. These TCRs come from a man in his late teens or twenties with active or convalescent COVID-19.

The chain joins TRBV6-6 to TRBJ1-1; D unresolved. This CDR3 spans 12 amino acids. From germline, CDR1 is MNHNY and CDR2 SVGAGI (reference sequence). Trimming cost V 6 bases and J 1 base, with 6 bases left between them. The CDR3 reads CASRRQNTEAFF. In DNA form, the CDR3 reads TGTGCCAGCAGAAGACAGAACACTGAAGCTTTCTTT.

The chain is built from TRBV21-1 and TRBJ2-7; the D call of TRBD2 is as the table states it, not checked on the DNA. TRBV21-1 is given as a pseudogene. The CDR3 totals 13 residues. The CDR3: CASTPHLAYEQYF. In DNA form, the CDR3 reads TGTGCCAGCACCCCGCACCTAGCGTACGAGCAGTACTTC.

The chain is built from TRBV5-1 and TRBJ2-7; D is possibly TRBD1 (6 bases). V dropped 5 bases and J dropped 0 bases, with 12 bases sitting between them. The CDR3 length is 14 residues. Per the germline V gene, CDR1 is SGHRS and CDR2 is YFSETQ. CDR3 loop: CASRVRDNSYEQYF. CDR3 bases: TGCGCCAGCAGAGTCCGGGACAACTCCTACGAGCAGTACTTC.

The V and J genes are TRBV5-5 and TRBJ1-4; D gene ambiguous. This CDR3 region has 17 residues. Germline V gives CDR1 SGHKS, CDR2 YYEKEE (reference sequence). V was shortened by 4 bases and J by 8 bases, with 24 bases between the two germline ends. The CDR3 spells CASSPGYPGVGQEKLFF. The CDR3 nucleotides are TGTGCCAGCAGCCCCGGATACCCCGGGGTGGGCCAGGAAAAACTGTTTTTT.

This chain joins TRBV6-2 or TRBV6-3 and TRBJ1-4; TRBD1 matches 7 bases. The V gene end was trimmed by 5 bases and the J gene end by 8 bases; junction bases not matched to a gene: 5. This CDR3 has 13 residues. Germline V gives CDR1 MNHEY, CDR2 SVGEGT. The CDR3 protein is CASSQRDSEKLFF. CDR3 DNA: TGTGCCAGCAGTCAAAGGGACAGCGAAAAACTGTTTTTT.

The genes are TRBV7-3 and TRBJ2-1; a possible D gene is TRBD2 (5 bases). Germline V gives CDR1 SGHTA, CDR2 FQGTGA. V lost 6 bases to trimming and J lost 8 bases, with 11 bases between them. This CDR3 is 12 amino acids long. CDR3 loop: CASRQGADEQFF. CDR3 DNA: TGTGCCAGCAGGCAAGGAGCGGATGAGCAGTTCTTC.

The rearrangement uses TRBV29-1 and TRBJ2-5, with a weak D call TRBD1 (5 bases). The CDR3 consists of 11 residues. Germline V lookup: CDR1 SQVTM, CDR2 ANQGSEA. Trimming stripped 4 bases from V and 2 bases from J, with 5 bases between. The CDR3 protein is CSVGQQETQYF. Written as DNA, the CDR3 is TGCAGCGTTGGACAGCAAGAGACCCAGTACTTC.

This sequence joins TRBV7-3 and TRBJ1-1, with D possibly TRBD1 on 5 matching bases. Trimming took 4 bases from V and 7 from J, leaving 10 bases between them. Germline-derived CDR1 and CDR2 are SGHTA and FQGTGA. This CDR3 is built from 12 residues. The CDR3 nucleotides read TGTGCCAGCAGCTCCGGGAGGGGTGAAGCTTTCTTT. Protein: CASSSGRGEAFF. The complete variable domain, with remaining parts taken from reference TRBV7-3 and TRBJ1-1, reads GAGVSQTPSNKVTEKGKYVELRCDPISGHTALYWYRQSLGQGPEFLIYFQGTGAADDSGLPNDRFFAVRPEGSVSTLKIQRTERGDSAVYLCASSSGRGEAFFGQGTRLTVV.

The rearrangement links TRBV6-5 to TRBJ2-1; TRBD2 matches at 7 bases. CDR1 and CDR2 from the germline V gene are MNHEY and SVGAGI. The V segment lost 5 bases and the J segment 8 bases; nucleotides outside the gene matches: 12. The CDR3 loop spans 15 amino acids. The CDR3 loop is CASSPGRRERDEQFF. CDR3 DNA sequence: TGTGCCAGCAGTCCAGGCCGGCGGGAGAGAGATGAGCAGTTCTTC.

This chain connects TRBV6-5 to TRBJ2-7; 11 nucleotides align to TRBD1. Germline assignment: CDR1 MNHEY and CDR2 SVGAGI. After removal of 6 bases from V and 3 bases from J, the junction contained 4 bases not matched to a gene. The CDR3 runs to 14 residues. CDR3 loop: CASRPGQGVYEQYF. CDR3 in DNA: TGTGCCAGCAGACCGGGACAGGGGGTCTACGAGCAGTACTTC.

This chain connects TRBV2 to TRBJ2-3; tentative D call: TRBD1 (6 bases). V lost 10 bases, J lost 0 bases, and 14 bases lay in between. Germline V gives CDR1 SNHLY, CDR2 FYNNEI. CDR3 size: 14 residues. The CDR3 DNA sequence: TGTGCCACTATGAGGGGGTTTAGCACAGATACGCAGTATTTT. It yields the protein CATMRGFSTDTQYF.

V usage is TRBV24-1 and J usage is TRBJ1-1, with 10 bases fitting TRBD1. Germline trimming cut 5 bases from V and 4 bases from J; bases unmatched to any gene: 9. Germline CDR1 and CDR2: KGHDR and SFDVKD. The CDR3 has 16 amino acids. The CDR3 is CATSARDRGAGTEAFF. The CDR3 coding sequence is TGTGCCACCAGTGCTAGGGACAGGGGCGCGGGCACTGAAGCTTTCTTT.

Turning to this clone: Other DNA sequences within the sample encode an identical CDR3. The V and J genes are TRBV27 and TRBJ2-2; D not certain. Germline CDR1 is MNHEY and CDR2 is SMNVEV (reference sequence). The CDR3 sequence is 14 residues long. Trimming left V 3 bases short and J 2 bases short, with 7 bases between. The CDR3 sequence is CASSFSVNTGELFF. DNA of the CDR3: TGTGCCAGCAGTTTTTCGGTTAACACCGGGGAGCTGTTTTTT.

The chain uses TRBV5-1 and TRBJ1-3; possible D gene TRBD1, 5 bases. Trimming pared 0 bases from V and 4 bases from J, leaving 14 bases between. Germline CDR1 and CDR2: SGHRS and YFSETQ. This CDR3 is 16 amino acids long. The CDR3 DNA follows: TGCGCCAGCAGCTTGGGTTCCGGGGGATCAGGAAACACCATATATTTT. The encoded protein is CASSLGSGGSGNTIYF. The full variable domain, its missing parts supplied by reference TRBV5-1 and TRBJ1-3, is KAGVTQTPRYLIKTRGQQVTLSCSPISGHRSVSWYQQTPGQGLQFLFEYFSETQRNKGNFPGRFSGRQFSNSRSEMNVSTLELGDSALYLCASSLGSGGSGNTIYFGEGSWLTVV.

The chain uses TRBV10-3 and TRBJ2-1; 9 bases agree with TRBD2. The CDR3 runs to 14 residues. CDR1 and CDR2 (germline): ENHRY, SYGVKD. Trimming took 4 bases from V and 7 from J; bases not matched to a gene: 5. The CDR3 sequence is CAISGGGAKNEQFF. CDR3 nucleotides: TGTGCCATCAGTGGCGGGGGGGCCAAGAATGAGCAGTTCTTC.

The rearrangement joins TRBV5-8 to TRBJ1-1; TRBD1 matches 7 bases. V lost 0 bases to trimming and J lost 4 bases; unmatched junction nucleotides: 9. The CDR3 length is 16 residues. Germline assignment: CDR1 SGHTS and CDR2 YDEGEE. In DNA, the CDR3 is TGTGCCAGCAGCTTGGGACAGGGCGAGCGAAGCACTGAAGCTTTCTTT. Translating gives CASSLGQGERSTEAFF.

V gene TRBV6-5 combines with J gene TRBJ1-4; D not resolved. The CDR3 loop spans 14 amino acids. Germline V gene lookup returns CDR1 MNHEY and CDR2 SVGAGI. V lost 6 bases and J 0 bases, leaving 8 bases between the germline ends. Written as DNA, the CDR3 is TGTGCCAGCAGGCGGAGGGCAACTAATGAAAAACTGTTTTTT. Protein: CASRRRATNEKLFF.

The gene calls are TRBV5-6 and TRBJ1-2, with D unclear. The CDR3 consists of 14 residues. Germline-derived CDR1 and CDR2 are SGHDT and YYEEEE. Trimming took 0 bases from V and 4 from J, leaving 10 bases between them. The CDR3 sequence: CASSLATVGYGYTF. As DNA, the CDR3 is TGTGCCAGCAGCTTGGCTACAGTAGGCTATGGCTACACCTTC. The whole variable domain, remainder taken from reference TRBV5-6 and TRBJ1-2, is DAGVTQSPTHLIKTRGQQVTLRCSPKSGHDTVSWYQQALGQGPQFIFQYYEEEERQRGNFPDRFSGHQFPNYSSELNVNALLLGDSALYLCASSLATVGYGYTFGSGTRLTVV.

In its sample, this clone was seen a few times. The chain has TRBV5-1 and TRBJ2-2, with D tentatively TRBD1 (6 bases). This CDR3 contains 15 residues. V gave up 1 base and J gave up 1 base, with 8 bases separating them. CDR1 is SGHRS and CDR2 is YFSETQ in the germline V gene. CDR3 loop: CASSLKGENTGELFF. The CDR3 nucleotides read TGCGCCAGCAGCTTGAAGGGGGAGAACACCGGGGAGCTGTTTTTT. The full variable domain, completed using reference TRBV5-1 and TRBJ2-2, is KAGVTQTPRYLIKTRGQQVTLSCSPISGHRSVSWYQQTPGQGLQFLFEYFSETQRNKGNFPGRFSGRQFSNSRSEMNVSTLELGDSALYLCASSLKGENTGELFFGEGSRLTVL.

The genes are TRBV19 and TRBJ1-3; 7 nucleotides agree with TRBD1. The CDR3 spans 17 residues. Unmatched junction bases numbered 9, after V lost 4 bases and J lost 0 bases. Germline values: CDR1 LNHDA, CDR2 SQIVND (reference sequence). The CDR3 here is CASSTLRDSISGNTIYF. The CDR3 bases are TGTGCCAGTAGTACACTAAGGGACAGCATCTCTGGAAACACCATATATTTT.

V gene TRBV12-3 or TRBV12-4 combines with J gene TRBJ1-6, with TRBD1 as a possible D gene (6 bases). This CDR3 region has 13 residues. Trimming removed 5 bases at V and 9 bases at J, with 11 bases between. The CDR3 bases are TGTGCCAGCAGTACAGGGTTAGGTTCACCCCTCCACTTT. It codes for CASSTGLGSPLHF.

The rearrangement links TRBV13 to TRBJ2-1; 7 bases match TRBD1. The V gene end was trimmed by 5 bases and the J gene end by 6 bases; junction bases not matched to a gene: 10. The CDR3 consists of 15 residues. Germline lookup yields CDR1 PRHDT and CDR2 FYEKMQ (reference sequence). CDR3 region: CASSPSGRGLNEQFF. CDR3 bases: TGTGCCAGCAGCCCATCAGGAAGGGGGCTCAATGAGCAGTTCTTC.

This clone appeared once. The chain employs TRBV3-1 (or the pseudogene TRBV3-2) and TRBJ1-4; the D gene is possibly TRBD1 (5 bases). CDR1 and CDR2 (germline): LGHDT, YNNKEL (reference sequence). CDR3 length: 15 amino acids. Trimming stripped 1 base from V and 1 base from J, with 7 bases between. The CDR3 DNA reads TGTGCCAGCAGCCAAGCGGGGGAAACTAATGAAAAACTGTTTTTT. This codes for CASSQAGETNEKLFF.

This clone occurred once. One end of the junction is discordant with germline, which a read error may explain. The chain uses TRBV7-2 and TRBJ2-4; D is possibly TRBD2 (7 bases). From germline, CDR1 is SGHTA and CDR2 FQGNSA. The CDR3 sequence is 18 residues long. CDR3 protein: CASSGQRGGTLAKNIRYF. In nucleotides, the CDR3 is TGTGCCAGCAGCGGACAGAGGGGGGGGACGCTAGCCAAAAACATTCGGTACTTC.

The CDR3 is CSAYLGETQYF. CDR3 nucleotide sequence: TGCAGTGCGTATCTCGGGGAGACCCAGTACTTC. V gene TRBV20-1 combines with J gene TRBJ2-5, with D unclear. This CDR3 region has 11 residues. V shed 6 bases and J shed 5 bases, with 10 bases lying between them. Germline-derived CDR1 and CDR2 are DFQATT and SNEGSKA (reference sequence).

On this clone: This same CDR3 is encoded by further DNA sequences in the sample. The chain carries TRBV5-4 and TRBJ2-7; 8 nucleotides line up with TRBD2. The V and J ends lost 0 bases and 2 bases, in that order; junction bases with no gene match: 7. Germline V lookup: CDR1 SGHNT, CDR2 YYREEE (reference sequence). The CDR3 loop spans 16 amino acids. The CDR3 loop reads CASSLGGAGGPYEQYF. As DNA, the CDR3 is TGTGCCAGCAGCTTGGGGGGGGCGGGGGGCCCCTACGAGCAGTACTTC.

CDR3 DNA: TGTGCCAGCAGCCCCAGACAGGGATCCTACAATGAGCAGTTCTTC. Encoded protein: CASSPRQGSYNEQFF. The V and J genes are TRBV11-3 and TRBJ2-1, with 7 bases identical to TRBD1. Losses at the gene ends were 5 bases for V and 1 base for J; bases not matched to a gene: 5. Germline assignment: CDR1 SGHNT and CDR2 YENEEA. The CDR3 extends over 15 amino acids.

With regard to this clone: The same CDR3 can be traced to other DNA sequences in this sample. Here the CDR3 reads CASSRLAGGTDTQYF. DNA of the CDR3: TGTGCCAGCTCGAGGCTAGCGGGAGGCACAGATACGCAGTATTTT. This rearrangement joins TRBV18 to TRBJ2-3, with 10 positions matching TRBD2. The CDR3 totals 15 residues. The ends lost 6 bases at V and 1 base at J; junction bases unmatched: 4. The germline gives CDR1 KGHSH, CDR2 LQKENI.

The sample holds one count of this clone. J is TRBJ2-7 and V is TRBV7-8, with D perhaps matching TRBD1 (5 bases). This CDR3 spans 12 amino acids. CDR1 and CDR2 (germline): SGHVS, FQNEAQ. V lost 8 bases to trimming and J lost 0 bases, with 8 bases between them. CDR3 bases: TGTGCCAGCGGTGACAGCTCCTACGAGCAGTACTTC. Translation: CASGDSSYEQYF.

This clone was detected a few times. This chain uses TRBV4-2 with TRBJ2-7; the match to TRBD2 covers 11 bases. The CDR3 extends over 18 amino acids. Germline assignment: CDR1 LGHNA and CDR2 YNFKEQ. V gave up 0 bases and J gave up 0 bases; unmatched junction bases: 7. In nucleotides, the CDR3 is TGTGCCAGCAGCCAAGATCAGGGACTAGCGGACTACTCCTACGAGCAGTACTTC. Translated: CASSQDQGLADYSYEQYF.